This T cell receptor beta chain was obtained from a study of T cell repertoires in cytomegalovirus infection (dated by TCRdb to the late 2010s). Turning to the overall study: The peptide stimulations were aimed at well-studied HLA-B-restricted epitopes as well as recently identified HLA-C-restricted CMV epitopes, whose presentation resists viral immunomodulation. Donor HLA type was relevant to the analysis, because carriage of CMV infection together with the matching HLA type was indicated by public TCR beta signatures. Overall results and qualifications from the work: In both this cohort and an independent approximately 370-donor cohort, the cumulative frequency of public TCR beta family members distinguished carriers of CMV infection plus the relevant HLA type. The ex vivo response was dominated by HLA-C-restricted CMV-specific TCR beta clonotypes, and the single most frequent clonotype in two of eight donors was supplied by these HLA-C-restricted clonotypes.

The sample's treatment or condition label, in plain terms: in vitro stimulation with specific CMV peptide epitopes to enrich CMV-specific T cells. Sequencing was performed on an Illumina HiSeq 1500. Through fastp at Q25 and MiXCR, TCRdb rebuilt clones from the public reads, retaining in-frame beta chains. Identical CDR3 proteins give one entry, which carries the most common genes and DNA. Here the sample has about 130,000 distinct CDR3 sequences; 25% to 35% occur a single time. About 54% of the sample is held by the ten biggest clonotypes. A few counts support this clonotype. The clone's antigen remains unknown. No quality values exist for individual bases; no much larger clone is one base distant. The trim is 0 bases for V and 0 bases for J, with a gap of 18 bases between the germline ends. From the cysteine up to the phenylalanine, the CDR3 has a length of 19 residues. Only the CDR3 portion is preserved as DNA: 57 bases, with reading frame beginning at the first base. In the germline V gene (reference sequence), CDR1 corresponds to SGHNT and CDR2 to YYREEE.

This TCR was recovered from a human donor in good health (CMV status not recorded). Some clones in this sample may be carry-over from other donors' samples. The input for sequencing was CD8+ T cells from cultured PBMCs, taken from culture after CMV antigen stimulation. Here the chain combines TRBV5-4 and TRBJ2-2; TRBD2 is perhaps the D gene, given 7 matching bases. The CDR3 corresponds to CASSLGWGLADANTGELFF. In nucleotide form, the sequence is TGTGCCAGCAGCTTGGGGTGGGGGCTAGCGGACGCGAACACCGGGGAGCTGTTTTTT.